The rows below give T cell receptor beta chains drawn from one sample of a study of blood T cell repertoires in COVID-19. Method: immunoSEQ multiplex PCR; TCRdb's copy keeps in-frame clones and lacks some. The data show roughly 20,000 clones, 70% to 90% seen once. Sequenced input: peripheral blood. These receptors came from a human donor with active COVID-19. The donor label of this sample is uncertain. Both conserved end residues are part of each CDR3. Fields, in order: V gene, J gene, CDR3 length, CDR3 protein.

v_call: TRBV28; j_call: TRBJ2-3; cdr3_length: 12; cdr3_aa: CASSLYDSTQYF
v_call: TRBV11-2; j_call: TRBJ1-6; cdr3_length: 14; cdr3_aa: CASSLGQNNSPLHF
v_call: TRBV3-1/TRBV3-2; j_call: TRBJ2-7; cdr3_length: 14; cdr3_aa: CASSHAGPSYEQYF
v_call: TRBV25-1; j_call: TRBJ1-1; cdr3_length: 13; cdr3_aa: CASSAPGGVEAFF
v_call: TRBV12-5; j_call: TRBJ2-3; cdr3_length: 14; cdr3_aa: CASGSPDITDTQYF
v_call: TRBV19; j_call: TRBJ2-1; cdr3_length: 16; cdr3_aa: CASSIDPSGSYNEQFF
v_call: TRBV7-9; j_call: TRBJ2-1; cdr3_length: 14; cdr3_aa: CAGETSGFYNEQFF
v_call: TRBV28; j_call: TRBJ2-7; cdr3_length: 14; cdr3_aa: CASSLGGQGDEQYF
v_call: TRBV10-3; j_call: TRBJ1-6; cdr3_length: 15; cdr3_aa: CAISELLGQNSPLHF
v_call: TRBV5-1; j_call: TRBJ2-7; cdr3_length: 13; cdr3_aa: CASKLDRSYEQYF
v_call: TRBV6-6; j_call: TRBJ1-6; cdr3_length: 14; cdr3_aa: CASSSGQGGSPLHF
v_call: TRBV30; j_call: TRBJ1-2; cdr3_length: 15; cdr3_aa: CAFFSRGPSQYGYTF
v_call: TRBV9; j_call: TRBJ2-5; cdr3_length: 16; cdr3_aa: CASSVDPVRSGGTQYF
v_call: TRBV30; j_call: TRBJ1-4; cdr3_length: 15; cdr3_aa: CAWNSVGGTNEKLFF
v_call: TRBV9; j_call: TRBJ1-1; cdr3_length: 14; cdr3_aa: CASSASTGDTEAFF
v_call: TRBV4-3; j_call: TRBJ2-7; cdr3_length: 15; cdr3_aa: CASSQGTSGRYEQYF